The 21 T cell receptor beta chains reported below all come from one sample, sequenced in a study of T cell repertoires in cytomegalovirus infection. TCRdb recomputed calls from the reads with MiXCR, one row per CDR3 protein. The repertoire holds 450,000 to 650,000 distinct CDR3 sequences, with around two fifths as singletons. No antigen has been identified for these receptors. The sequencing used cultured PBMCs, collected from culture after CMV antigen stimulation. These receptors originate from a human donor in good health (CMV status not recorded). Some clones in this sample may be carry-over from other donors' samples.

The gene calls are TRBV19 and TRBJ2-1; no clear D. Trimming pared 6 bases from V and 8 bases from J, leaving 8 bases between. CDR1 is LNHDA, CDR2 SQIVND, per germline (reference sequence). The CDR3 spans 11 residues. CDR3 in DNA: TGTGCCAGTAGGCTGGGCGATGAGCAGTTCTTC. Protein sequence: CASRLGDEQFF.

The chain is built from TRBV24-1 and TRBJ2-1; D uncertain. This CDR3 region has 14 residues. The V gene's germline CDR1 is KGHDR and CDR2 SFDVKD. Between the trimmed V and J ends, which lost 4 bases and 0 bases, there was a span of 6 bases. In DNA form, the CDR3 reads TGTGCCACCAGTGAGTCAGGCTCCTACAATGAGCAGTTCTTC. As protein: CATSESGSYNEQFF.

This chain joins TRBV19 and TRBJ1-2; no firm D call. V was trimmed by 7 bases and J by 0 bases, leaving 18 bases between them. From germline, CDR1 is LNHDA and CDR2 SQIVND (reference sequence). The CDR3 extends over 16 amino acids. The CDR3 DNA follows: TGTGCCAGTACCCCCGGGAACAGCCCATCTAACTATGGCTACACCTTC. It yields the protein CASTPGNSPSNYGYTF. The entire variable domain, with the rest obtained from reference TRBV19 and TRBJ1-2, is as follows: DGGITQSPKYLFRKEGQNVTLSCEQNLNHDAMYWYRQDPGQGLRLIYYSQIVNDFQKGDIAEGYSVSREKKESFPLTVTSAQKNPTAFYLCASTPGNSPSNYGYTFGSGTRLTVV.

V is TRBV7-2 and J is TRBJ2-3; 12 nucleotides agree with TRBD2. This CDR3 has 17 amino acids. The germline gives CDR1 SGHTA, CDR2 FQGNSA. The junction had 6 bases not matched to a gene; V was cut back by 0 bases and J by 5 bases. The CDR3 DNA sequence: TGTGCCAGCAGCTTAGCGGCTAGCGGGAGGGGAGGAGATACGCAGTATTTT. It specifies CASSLAASGRGGDTQYF.

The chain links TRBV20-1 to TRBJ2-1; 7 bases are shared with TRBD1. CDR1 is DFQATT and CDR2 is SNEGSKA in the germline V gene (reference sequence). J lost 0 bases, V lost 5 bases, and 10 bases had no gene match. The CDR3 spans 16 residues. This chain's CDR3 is CSAGGDRAASYNEQFF. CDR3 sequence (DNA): TGCAGTGCTGGGGGTGACAGGGCCGCCTCCTACAATGAGCAGTTCTTC.

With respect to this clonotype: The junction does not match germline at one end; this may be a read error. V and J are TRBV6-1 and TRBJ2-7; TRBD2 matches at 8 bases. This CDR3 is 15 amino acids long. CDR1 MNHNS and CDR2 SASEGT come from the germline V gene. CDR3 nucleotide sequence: TGTGCCAGCAGAGAAGGTGGTCTAGCGGGCTACGAGCAGTACTTC. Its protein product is CASREGGLAGYEQYF.

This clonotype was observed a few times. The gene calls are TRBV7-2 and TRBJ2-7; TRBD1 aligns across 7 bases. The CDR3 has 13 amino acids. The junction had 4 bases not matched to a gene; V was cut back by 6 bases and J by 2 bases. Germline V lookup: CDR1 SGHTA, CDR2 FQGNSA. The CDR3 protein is CASRRGTAYEQYF. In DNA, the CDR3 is TGTGCCAGCAGAAGAGGGACAGCCTACGAGCAGTACTTC.

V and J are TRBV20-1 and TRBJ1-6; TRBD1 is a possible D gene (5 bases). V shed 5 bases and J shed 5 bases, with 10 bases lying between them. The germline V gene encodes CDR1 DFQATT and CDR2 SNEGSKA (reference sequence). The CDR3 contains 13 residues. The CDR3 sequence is CSAAGTDNSPLHF. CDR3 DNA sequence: TGCAGTGCTGCCGGGACCGATAATTCACCCCTCCACTTT.

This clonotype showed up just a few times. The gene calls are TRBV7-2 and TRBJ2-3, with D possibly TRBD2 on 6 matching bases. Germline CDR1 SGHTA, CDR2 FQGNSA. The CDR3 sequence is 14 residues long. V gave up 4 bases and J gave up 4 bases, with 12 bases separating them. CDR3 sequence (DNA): TGTGCCAGCAGCTGGAGGGCGGCCGCAGATACGCAGTATTTT. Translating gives CASSWRAAADTQYF.

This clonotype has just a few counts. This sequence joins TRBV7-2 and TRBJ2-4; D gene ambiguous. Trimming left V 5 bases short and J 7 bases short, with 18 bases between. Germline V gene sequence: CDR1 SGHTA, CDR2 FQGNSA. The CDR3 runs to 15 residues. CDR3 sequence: CASSPTDGPRNIQYF. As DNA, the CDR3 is TGTGCCAGCAGCCCTACCGACGGTCCCCGGAACATTCAGTACTTC.

The CDR3 region has the DNA TGTGCCAGCAGCTTAGCGTTACAGGGGGGTGAGCAGTTCTTC. This gives the protein CASSLALQGGEQFF. The rearrangement links TRBV7-2 to TRBJ2-1, with 8 bases that match TRBD1. Germline CDR1 reads SGHTA; CDR2 reads FQGNSA. CDR3 length equals 14 residues. Losses at the gene ends were 0 bases for V and 9 bases for J; bases not matched to a gene: 4.

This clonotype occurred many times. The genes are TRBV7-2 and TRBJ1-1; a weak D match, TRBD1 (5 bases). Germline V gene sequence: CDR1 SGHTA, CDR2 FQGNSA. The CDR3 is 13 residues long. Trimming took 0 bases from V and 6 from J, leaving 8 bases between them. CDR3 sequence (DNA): TGTGCCAGCAGCTTAGCTCGGGGCGCTGAAGCTTTCTTT. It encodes CASSLARGAEAFF. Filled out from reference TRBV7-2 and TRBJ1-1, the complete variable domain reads GAGVSQSPSNKVTEKGKDVELRCDPISGHTALYWYRQSLGQGLEFLIYFQGNSAPDKSGLPSDRFSAERTGGSVSTLTIQRTQQEDSAVYLCASSLARGAEAFFGQGTRLTVV.

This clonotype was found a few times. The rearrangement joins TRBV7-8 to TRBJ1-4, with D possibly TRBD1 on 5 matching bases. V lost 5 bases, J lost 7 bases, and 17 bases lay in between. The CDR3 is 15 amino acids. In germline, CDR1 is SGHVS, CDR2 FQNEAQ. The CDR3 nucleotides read TGTGCCAGCAGCCTCATCGGGGGAGCGGGTGAAAAACTGTTTTTT. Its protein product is CASSLIGGAGEKLFF.

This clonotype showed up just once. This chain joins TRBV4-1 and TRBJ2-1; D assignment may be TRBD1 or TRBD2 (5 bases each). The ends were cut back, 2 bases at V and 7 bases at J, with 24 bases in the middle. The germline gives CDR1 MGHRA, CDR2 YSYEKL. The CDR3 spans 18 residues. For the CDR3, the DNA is TGCGCCAGCAGCCAACCCCCAAAGTGGGACGCCACGGGAAATGAGCAGTTCTTC. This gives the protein CASSQPPKWDATGNEQFF.

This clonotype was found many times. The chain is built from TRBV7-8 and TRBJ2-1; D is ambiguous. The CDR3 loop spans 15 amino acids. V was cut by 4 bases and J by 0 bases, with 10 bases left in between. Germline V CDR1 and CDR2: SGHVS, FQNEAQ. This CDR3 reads CASSSAEPSYNEQFF. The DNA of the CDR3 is TGTGCCAGCAGCTCTGCGGAACCCTCCTACAATGAGCAGTTCTTC.

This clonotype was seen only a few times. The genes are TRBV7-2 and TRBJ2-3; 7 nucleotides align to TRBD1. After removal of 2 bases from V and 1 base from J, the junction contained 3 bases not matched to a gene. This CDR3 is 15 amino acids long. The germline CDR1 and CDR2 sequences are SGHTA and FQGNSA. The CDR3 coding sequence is TGTGCCAGCAGCTTACAGGGGGTTCGCACAGATACGCAGTATTTT. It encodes CASSLQGVRTDTQYF.

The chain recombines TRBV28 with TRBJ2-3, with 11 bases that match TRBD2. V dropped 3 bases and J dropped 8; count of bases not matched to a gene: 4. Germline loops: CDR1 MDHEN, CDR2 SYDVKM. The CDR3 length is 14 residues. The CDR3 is CASSFTSGSGTQYF. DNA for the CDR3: TGTGCCAGCAGTTTCACTAGCGGGAGCGGTACGCAGTATTTT. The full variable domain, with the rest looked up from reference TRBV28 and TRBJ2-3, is DVKVTQSSRYLVKRTGEKVFLECVQDMDHENMFWYRQDPGLGLRLIYFSYDVKMKEKGDIPEGYSVSREKKERFSLILESASTNQTSMYLCASSFTSGSGTQYFGPGTRLTVL.

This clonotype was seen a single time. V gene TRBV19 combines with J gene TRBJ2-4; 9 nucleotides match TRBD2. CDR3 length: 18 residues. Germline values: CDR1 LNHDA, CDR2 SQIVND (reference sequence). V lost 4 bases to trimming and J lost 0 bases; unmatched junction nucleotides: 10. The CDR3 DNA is TGTGCCAGTAGTAAAACGCGGGAGGGCCGAGGAGCCAAAAACATTCAGTACTTC. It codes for CASSKTREGRGAKNIQYF.

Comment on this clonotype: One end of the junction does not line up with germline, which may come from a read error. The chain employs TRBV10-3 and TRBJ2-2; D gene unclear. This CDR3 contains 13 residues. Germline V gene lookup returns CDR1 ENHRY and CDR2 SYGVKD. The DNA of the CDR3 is TGTGCCATCAGTGAGGCGAAGACCGGGGAGCTGTTTTTT. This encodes CAISEAKTGELFF.

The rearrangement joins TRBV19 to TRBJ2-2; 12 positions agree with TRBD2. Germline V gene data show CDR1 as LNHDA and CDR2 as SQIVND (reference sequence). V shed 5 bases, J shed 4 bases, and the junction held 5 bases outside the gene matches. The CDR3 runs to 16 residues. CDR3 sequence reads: CASSLLAGGVTGELFF. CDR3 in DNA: TGTGCCAGTAGTTTGCTAGCGGGAGGGGTCACCGGGGAGCTGTTTTTT.

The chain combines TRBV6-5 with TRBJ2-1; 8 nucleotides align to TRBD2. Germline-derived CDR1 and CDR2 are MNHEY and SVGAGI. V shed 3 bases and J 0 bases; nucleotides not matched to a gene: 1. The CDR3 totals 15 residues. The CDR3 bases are TGTGCCAGCAGTTATAGCGGGACCTCCTACAATGAGCAGTTCTTC. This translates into CASSYSGTSYNEQFF.